This T cell receptor beta chain is from a study of T cells in Graves' hyperthyroidism and ophthalmopathy. Overall study findings and caveats: Expanded thyroid clonotypes (above 0.001) were mostly also found in blood.

J was trimmed by 8 bases and V by 5 bases; bases with no gene match: 11. The CDR3 contains 15 residues. The source material, RNA transcripts, was used to amplify TCR beta CDR3 regions. With the HTBI primer set, the TCR CDR3 went through a first round of RT-PCR. TCRdb analysed the multiplex PCR reads with MiXCR anew, one entry per CDR3 protein. There are fewer than 650,000 distinct CDR3 sequences in the sample; 13% to 15% occur only once, and about 6.6% lies in the top ten. The study left out patients who had uncontrolled infection, other autoimmune disease, pregnancy or lactation. Fresh peripheral blood, 10 ml, yielded the PBMCs. This clonotype was detected ten times or more. Its antigen is not known.

This sequence was found in a woman in her late teens or twenties with Graves' ophthalmopathy. The sample was blood. This chain uses TRBV12-3 or TRBV12-4 with TRBJ2-1, with 8 bases aligning to TRBD2. As DNA, the CDR3 is TGTGCCAGCAGTGGCACTGGAGCGGGAGAGGATGAGCAGTTCTTC. Amino acid sequence: CASSGTGAGEDEQFF.